Below are 23 T cell receptor beta chains sequenced from a single sample in a study of PD-1 blockade in classical Hodgkin lymphoma. Patients all relapsed after autologous stem cell transplantation, and there was variation in brentuximab vedotin exposure. The method was immunoSEQ multiplex PCR; TCRdb's version includes in-frame clones alone and lacks a portion of them. The sample has some 65,000 clones, about 70% seen once; the top ten hold roughly 9%. Sample: peripheral blood mononuclear cells (PBMCs), taken before the second cycle of nivolumab. The origin of the receptors is a human donor with classical Hodgkin lymphoma.

The chain combines TRBV7-8 with TRBJ2-7; D tentatively fits TRBD1 or TRBD2 (5 bases each). The CDR3 runs 13 residues. Germline V CDR1 and CDR2: SGHVS, FQNEAQ. V was trimmed by 5 bases and J by 2 bases, leaving 10 bases between them. CDR3 sequence reads: CASSPGRTYEQYF. CDR3 nucleotides: TGTGCCAGCAGCCCGGGACGGACCTACGAGCAGTACTTC.

This clone was seen only once. This chain uses TRBV10-2 with TRBJ2-1; D remains ambiguous. This CDR3 comprises 13 residues. V was trimmed by 2 bases and J by 10 bases, leaving 12 bases between them. Germline V gene sequence: CDR1 WSHSY, CDR2 SAAADI. The CDR3 bases are TGCGCCAGCAGTGAGACCCCTAACGGGGAGCAGTTCTTC. It specifies CASSETPNGEQFF.

V gene TRBV28 combines with J gene TRBJ2-7; D is unresolved. The CDR3 runs 13 residues. Looked up from germline, CDR1 is MDHEN and CDR2 is SYDVKM. The V end lost 6 bases, the J end lost 1 base, and 10 bases lay between the germline ends. The chain's CDR3 is CASSPTNSYEQYF. The CDR3 nucleotides read TGTGCCAGCAGCCCTACAAATTCCTACGAGCAGTACTTC.

This clone showed up just a few times. The chain couples TRBV29-1 to TRBJ2-3, with a possible D match to TRBD1 (6 bases). Germline loops: CDR1 SQVTM, CDR2 ANQGSEA. The CDR3 loop spans 13 amino acids. V was shortened by 7 bases and J by 2 bases, with 13 bases between the two germline ends. The CDR3 spells CSASRGTTDTQYF. DNA of the CDR3: TGCAGCGCCTCGAGGGGGACCACAGATACGCAGTATTTT.

The chain employs TRBV29-1 and TRBJ2-1; perhaps TRBD2 as D (7 bases). V lost 2 bases and J lost 9, with 11 bases in between. The length of the CDR3 is 12 residues. Germline values: CDR1 SQVTM, CDR2 ANQGSEA. For the CDR3, the DNA is TGCAGCGTTGAAAGGGGGGGAGGTGAGCAGTTCTTC. It specifies CSVERGGGEQFF.

V is TRBV9 and J is TRBJ2-1, with 8 bases identical to TRBD2. Germline V gives CDR1 SGDLS, CDR2 YYNGEE. V shed 3 bases and J 7 bases; nucleotides not matched to a gene: 6. This CDR3 is 14 amino acids long. The CDR3 nucleotides read TGTGCCAGCAGCGCTCTAGCGGGCCCGAATGAGCAGTTCTTC. Its protein product is CASSALAGPNEQFF. The entire variable domain, with the rest obtained from reference TRBV9 and TRBJ2-1, is as follows: DSGVTQTPKHLITATGQRVTLRCSPRSGDLSVYWYQQSLDQGLQFLIQYYNGEERAKGNILERFSAQQFPDLHSELNLSSLELGDSALYFCASSALAGPNEQFFGPGTRLTVL.

This chain connects TRBV19 to TRBJ1-3; unclear D gene. The germline V and J ends were trimmed by 2 bases and 0 bases, with 5 bases remaining between them. The CDR3 has 14 residues. Per germline, CDR1 LNHDA and CDR2 SQIVND (reference sequence). The CDR3 coding sequence is TGTGCCAGTAGTATAACGAGCTCTGGAAACACCATATATTTT. The encoded protein is CASSITSSGNTIYF.

The DNA for the CDR3 is TGTGCCATCAGTGAGTCGATGGAGCGGGGGCTTGGCTACACCTTC. Encoded protein: CAISESMERGLGYTF. The gene calls are TRBV10-3 and TRBJ1-2; TRBD1 might be the D (6 bases). The CDR3 consists of 15 residues. CDR1 ENHRY and CDR2 SYGVKD come from the germline V gene. V shed 0 bases and J shed 7 bases, with 15 bases lying between them.

This chain connects TRBV7-9 to TRBJ2-1, with D hard to call. The CDR3 is 13 residues long. Germline CDR1 SEHNR, CDR2 FQNEAQ (reference sequence). V was trimmed by 1 base and J by 6 bases, leaving 7 bases between them. The CDR3 DNA follows: TGTGCCAGCAGCTTAGGGAGCCGCAATGAGCAGTTCTTC. Residues: CASSLGSRNEQFF.

The chain combines TRBV9 with TRBJ2-2; D is unclear. Trimming stripped 4 bases from V and 3 bases from J, with 13 bases between. The CDR3 has 15 amino acids. Germline-derived CDR1 and CDR2 are SGDLS and YYNGEE. This CDR3 reads CASSLSRLDTGELFF. For the CDR3, the DNA is TGTGCCAGCAGCTTGTCTCGACTGGACACCGGGGAGCTGTTTTTT. The variable domain in full, completed from reference TRBV9 and TRBJ2-2, reads DSGVTQTPKHLITATGQRVTLRCSPRSGDLSVYWYQQSLDQGLQFLIQYYNGEERAKGNILERFSAQQFPDLHSELNLSSLELGDSALYFCASSLSRLDTGELFFGEGSRLTVL.

A remark on this clone: Other DNA sequences in the same sample also yield this CDR3. The chain links TRBV27 to TRBJ1-1; a weak D match, TRBD1 (5 bases). CDR3 length: 13 amino acids. Germline-derived CDR1 and CDR2 are MNHEY and SMNVEV (reference sequence). V gave up 3 bases and J gave up 4 bases, with 9 bases separating them. CDR3: CASSFGGGTEAFF. The CDR3 nucleotides are TGTGCCAGCAGTTTTGGGGGAGGCACTGAAGCTTTCTTT.

This clone was found a few times. The chain links TRBV9 to TRBJ2-1; D is tentatively TRBD1 or TRBD2 (5 bases each). This CDR3 spans 13 amino acids. Germline CDR1 is SGDLS and CDR2 is YYNGEE. The V and J ends lost 4 bases and 9 bases respectively, with 14 bases between them. The CDR3 is CASSPGTYLEQFF. CDR3 coding DNA: TGTGCCAGCAGCCCTGGGACCTACCTTGAGCAGTTCTTC.

As DNA, the CDR3 is TGTGCCAGCAGCGTAGACTCTCGATGGGGGGCCACAGATACGCAGTATTTT. It encodes CASSVDSRWGATDTQYF. The V call is TRBV9, the J call TRBJ2-3; tentatively, D is TRBD1 or TRBD2 (6 bases each). Germline CDR1 and CDR2: SGDLS and YYNGEE. V lost 0 bases and J lost 2, with 16 bases in between. CDR3 length: 17 amino acids.

The chain uses TRBV7-8 and TRBJ1-2; D is undetermined. Trimming removed 2 bases from V and 6 bases from J, with 16 bases in between. Looked up from germline, CDR1 is SGHVS and CDR2 is FQNEAQ. The CDR3 contains 15 residues. The CDR3, as DNA: TGTGCCAGCAGCTTACAGGATTCAGGTTGGGATGGCTACACCTTC. Its protein product is CASSLQDSGWDGYTF.

In this sample, this clone turned up a few times. This chain connects TRBV5-1 to TRBJ1-1; TRBD1 matches 8 bases. Germline values: CDR1 SGHRS, CDR2 YFSETQ. The CDR3 runs to 15 residues. Trimming removed 4 bases from V and 4 bases from J; junction bases left unmatched: 9. The CDR3 DNA follows: TGCGCCAGCAGCCCCTGGACAGGGTTGAGCACTGAAGCTTTCTTT. Translation gives CASSPWTGLSTEAFF.

This rearrangement joins TRBV2 to TRBJ2-1; 10 bases are a match to TRBD2. This CDR3 is 16 amino acids long. Germline V lookup: CDR1 SNHLY, CDR2 FYNNEI. V shed 6 bases and J 8 bases; nucleotides not matched to a gene: 13. The CDR3 DNA follows: TGTGCCAGCAGGGCTCTGGGGAGCGGGAGGGCCGATGAGCAGTTCTTC. Translated: CASRALGSGRADEQFF.

The chain employs TRBV18 and TRBJ1-1; D is perhaps TRBD1 (6 bases). The CDR3 contains 13 residues. V lost 5 bases and J 10 bases, leaving 17 bases between the germline ends. Germline V gene lookup returns CDR1 KGHSH and CDR2 LQKENI. The CDR3 spells CASSVSPGAGAFF. CDR3 nucleotides: TGTGCCAGCTCAGTATCTCCGGGGGCGGGAGCTTTCTTT.

The chain carries TRBV12-5 and TRBJ2-7, with TRBD2 matching over 7 bases. With V trimmed by 3 bases and J by 3 bases, 8 bases remained unmatched. The CDR3 contains 15 residues. CDR1 is LGHNT, CDR2 FRNRAP, per germline. In DNA, the CDR3 is TGTGCTAGTGGTTTCGGGGGAGGGGAGGTCTACGAGCAGTACTTC. It is translated as CASGFGGGEVYEQYF.

This sequence joins TRBV29-1 and TRBJ1-1; possible D gene TRBD1, 6 bases. Germline-derived CDR1 and CDR2 are SQVTM and ANQGSEA. V dropped 5 bases and J dropped 5 bases, with 15 bases sitting between them. The CDR3 has 13 residues. This CDR3 is CSVRHREGTEAFF. In DNA form, the CDR3 reads TGCAGCGTTCGACACAGGGAGGGAACTGAAGCTTTCTTT.

J is TRBJ2-7 and V is TRBV5-4, with 9 bases that match TRBD1. In germline, CDR1 is SGHNT, CDR2 YYREEE (reference sequence). The V and J ends lost 5 bases and 2 bases, in that order; junction bases with no gene match: 8. The CDR3 length is 15 residues. The CDR3 reads CASRYGTGSPYEQYF. CDR3 DNA sequence: TGTGCCAGCAGATATGGGACAGGGAGTCCCTACGAGCAGTACTTC.

The rearrangement uses TRBV28 and TRBJ1-6; D call uncertain. Germline CDR1 reads MDHEN; CDR2 reads SYDVKM. V was trimmed by 3 bases and J by 8 bases, leaving 8 bases between them. The CDR3 length is 13 residues. CDR3 sequence reads: CASSFRYYSPLHF. The DNA for the CDR3 is TGTGCCAGCAGTTTTAGGTACTATTCACCCCTCCACTTT.

V and J are TRBV2 and TRBJ2-7; TRBD2 is a possible D gene (6 bases). Trimming stripped 8 bases from V and 4 bases from J, with 15 bases between. This CDR3 is 13 amino acids long. Germline assignment: CDR1 SNHLY and CDR2 FYNNEI. The CDR3 region is CASGGENSYEQYF. In DNA form, the CDR3 reads TGTGCCAGCGGCGGGGAAAATTCTTACGAGCAGTACTTC.

This chain uses TRBV6-5 with TRBJ2-7; 8 positions agree with TRBD1. The V gene's germline CDR1 is MNHEY and CDR2 SVGAGI. V lost 4 bases to trimming and J lost 1 base; unmatched junction nucleotides: 6. This CDR3 is 15 amino acids long. CDR3 sequence reads: CASSFSGTGSYEQYF. CDR3 coding DNA: TGTGCCAGCAGTTTTTCCGGGACAGGTTCCTACGAGCAGTACTTC.